This record concerns one TCR beta chain sequence. Its antigen remains undetermined. One end of the junction does not line up with germline, which may come from a read error. The data are from a study of early T cells in non-severe SARS-CoV-2 infection (dated by TCRdb to the early 2020s). With regard to the full study: Because TCR sequencing was done on bulk RNA from unsorted whole blood, the alpha and beta chains could not be paired.

Overall study outcomes, separate from this receptor: Matching against VDJdb was skewed toward anti-spike CD8 responses, likely underestimated virus-specific expansions, and missed private and CD4 specificities.

This was a case-control study nested in a cohort of healthcare workers in London, UK, who had nasopharyngeal swab PCR tests and blood samples taken every week. Healthcare workers were recruited during the week of the UK lockdown, between 23 and 31 March 2020, and followed weekly for up to roughly 15 weeks. Reading the germline V gene gives CDR1 ENHRY and CDR2 SYGVKD. There are 16 amino acids in the CDR3, from cysteine to phenylalanine inclusive. The retained sequence is limited to the CDR3, 48 bases, with the frame set at the first base. Receptor amplification or capture employed 5' RACE. Data came from a NextSeq 500. Unique molecular identifiers were attached to individual cDNA molecules in the TCR library protocol so that sequencing error and PCR bias could be corrected. TCR alpha and beta chains were both sequenced, and the abundances of alpha and beta sequences in each sample were closely correlated with each other. On the study's bioinformatics: Decombinator V4 was used to annotate TCR sequences for V gene, J gene and CDR3. TCRs were defined as expanded if a significant change between any two time points was detected under a Poisson model with p below 0.0001. TCR abundances were normalised to the total number of TCRs sequenced per sample and were expressed as counts per million. TRAV1-2 paired with TRAJ12, TRAJ20 or TRAJ33 defined MAIT TCRs, while TRAV10 paired with TRAJ18 defined iNKT TCRs. A search of VDJdb, accessed on 1 November 2021, was run for TCRs annotated to CMV, EBV and SARS-CoV-2, with TCRs annotated for multiple antigens excluded. Starting from the raw public reads, TCRdb applied fastp trimming at Q25, assembled clones with MiXCR and retained in-frame beta chains. A single entry per CDR3 protein holds the most common genes and DNA from its merged rows. TCRdb's processing, not the study's, gives the V and J calls here. Across this sample there are about 80,000 distinct CDR3 sequences, with about 16% seen only once. In total, the top ten clones hold approximately 2.9% of the sample.

The sequence joins TRBV10-3 to TRBJ2-2; TRBD2 lines up with 14 middle nucleotides. Sample: whole blood. The TCR was taken from an adult who was a healthcare worker with PCR-confirmed SARS-CoV-2 infection or an uninfected control (not recorded which). The CDR3 region has the sequence CAISGTSGSYTGELSF. At the DNA level, the sequence is TGTGCCATCAGCGGGACTAGCGGGAGCTACACCGGGGAGCTGTCTTTT.